The 8 T cell receptor beta chains below all came from one sample that was sequenced in a study of T cell changes during pregnancy in multiple sclerosis. The assay was immunoSEQ multiplex PCR, and TCRdb's table has in-frame clones only and misses some. Seen here are 56,000 or so clones, less than 90% observed once, and the top ten hold under 0.45%. Specimen: CD4+ T cells from peripheral blood mononuclear cells, collected in the third trimester of pregnancy. These TCRs come from a female donor with multiple sclerosis, enrolled in a pregnancy study.

The J gene is TRBJ2-1, the V gene TRBV5-4, with 8 bases that match TRBD2. CDR1 and CDR2 (germline): SGHNT, YYREEE (reference sequence). The J segment lost 3 bases and the V segment lost 3 bases, leaving 2 bases of the junction unmatched. The CDR3 covers 14 residues. The CDR3 DNA is TGTGCCAGCAGCTCCAGCGGGAGCTACAATGAGCAGTTCTTC. Protein sequence: CASSSSGSYNEQFF.

In DNA, the CDR3 is TGTGCCAGCAGCTTAGTACTCGGTGGTACGCAGTATTTT. Its protein is CASSLVLGGTQYF. The J gene is TRBJ2-3, the V gene TRBV7-9; no clear D. The CDR3 has 13 residues. Germline lookup yields CDR1 SEHNR and CDR2 FQNEAQ (reference sequence). V lost 1 base and J 8 bases, leaving 10 bases between the germline ends.

This chain connects TRBV7-2 to TRBJ1-4; 8 positions match TRBD1. CDR3 length: 14 amino acids. With V trimmed by 1 base and J by 7 bases, 2 bases remained unmatched. Germline V lookup: CDR1 SGHTA, CDR2 FQGNSA. CDR3 protein: CASSLGDRFEKLFF. CDR3 coding DNA: TGTGCCAGCAGCTTAGGGGACAGGTTTGAAAAACTGTTTTTT.

The V gene is TRBV4-2, the J gene TRBJ2-7; the match to TRBD2 covers 10 bases. J lost 8 bases, V lost 4 bases, and 14 bases had no gene match. CDR1 LGHNA and CDR2 YNFKEQ come from the germline V gene. The CDR3 length is 16 residues. CDR3: CASSPSWTSGAWKQYF. The CDR3 nucleotides read TGTGCCAGCAGCCCATCTTGGACTAGCGGCGCCTGGAAGCAGTACTTC.

The CDR3 sequence: CASSPGGQETQYF. The CDR3 nucleotides read TGTGCCAGCAGCCCCGGGGGCCAAGAGACCCAGTACTTC. The chain joins TRBV7-3 to TRBJ2-5; D might be TRBD2 (6 bases). The CDR3 runs to 13 residues. Trimming left V 5 bases short and J 1 base short, with 8 bases between. Germline V lookup: CDR1 SGHTA, CDR2 FQGTGA.

V and J are TRBV2 and TRBJ1-1; the D gene is possibly TRBD1 (5 bases). The CDR3 has 13 residues. Looked up from germline, CDR1 is SNHLY and CDR2 is FYNNEI. Deletions cut 7 bases from V and 2 bases from J, with 11 bases between. CDR3 in amino acids: CASTVTENTEAFF. Written as DNA, the CDR3 is TGTGCCAGCACTGTGACAGAAAACACTGAAGCTTTCTTT.

CDR3 amino acids: CASSPTTSGGALSDTQYF. CDR3 sequence (DNA): TGTGCCAGCTCACCAACAACTAGCGGGGGGGCCCTTTCAGATACGCAGTATTTT. The rearrangement links TRBV18 to TRBJ2-3; 13 bases are shared with TRBD2. The germline gives CDR1 KGHSH, CDR2 LQKENI. The CDR3 length is 18 residues. The ends lost 2 bases at V and 4 bases at J; junction bases unmatched: 9.

V is TRBV6-1 and J is TRBJ1-1; D is possibly TRBD1 (6 bases). The CDR3 loop spans 15 amino acids. Germline loops: CDR1 MNHNS, CDR2 SASEGT. With 4 bases removed from V and 3 bases from J, the gap between germline ends came to 15 bases. The CDR3 spells CASSVQGQKDTEAFF. CDR3 DNA sequence: TGTGCCAGCAGTGTACAGGGCCAAAAGGACACTGAAGCTTTCTTT.